The TCR beta chain under discussion was sequenced for a study of beta chain features in type 1 diabetes. CDR1 is SGDLS, CDR2 YYNGEE, per germline. There are 14 residues in the CDR3. Trimming cost V 4 bases and J 5 bases; bases outside gene matches: 4. Details on this clone: Its antigen is not known.

Regarding the study as a whole: Short templates might get an advantage during PCR, and this would be equal in patients and controls. Moderate but significant shortening of TCRB CDR3s was recorded in all four CD4+ subsets from Type 1 diabetes patients.

What was sequenced were expressed TCRB transcripts, since all of the isolated RNA had been reverse transcribed. Around 3.57 million reads was the average for naive, central memory and regulatory T cell samples. Measured with immunoSEQ multiplex PCR; TCRdb has only the in-frame clones, and not every one. The sample has more than 550,000 clones, 11% to 15% seen once. This TCR was recovered from a man aged 18 to 35 with type 1 diabetes. Sequences were obtained from naive CD4+ T cells from blood. This rearrangement joins TRBV9 to TRBJ2-3; TRBD1 matches at 10 bases. The CDR3 loop is CASSPGQGIDTQYF. Here the CDR3 DNA reads TGTGCCAGCAGCCCGGGACAGGGGATAGATACGCAGTATTTT.